The 5 T cell receptor beta chains reported below all come from one sample, sequenced in a study of blood T cell repertoires in COVID-19. The repertoire was sequenced with immunoSEQ multiplex PCR; TCRdb's copy has only in-frame clones and lacks some. The data show around 230,000 clones, approximately 89% seen once. Sequencing used PBMCs or T cells enriched from blood (not recorded which). Every receptor here comes from a woman under 40 with acute COVID-19.

The chain links TRBV30 to TRBJ1-3; the D gene is possibly TRBD1 (6 bases). With 5 bases removed from V and 4 bases from J, the gap between germline ends came to 21 bases. This CDR3 spans 16 amino acids. CDR1 and CDR2 from the germline V gene are GTSNPN and SVGIG (reference sequence). This chain's CDR3 is CAWGGSSGAKGNTIYF. The DNA of the CDR3 is TGTGCCTGGGGTGGATCATCAGGGGCGAAAGGAAACACCATATATTTT.

The J gene is TRBJ2-1, the V gene TRBV28, with 8 nucleotides matching TRBD2. CDR3 length equals 15 residues. Unmatched junction bases numbered 2, after V lost 3 bases and J lost 1 base. Per the germline V gene, CDR1 is MDHEN and CDR2 is SYDVKM. The CDR3 DNA is TGTGCCAGCAGTTTCCCGGGGGGGTCCTACAATGAGCAGTTCTTC. This sequence encodes CASSFPGGSYNEQFF. The full variable domain, in which reference TRBV28 and TRBJ2-1 provide the parts outside the CDR3, is DVKVTQSSRYLVKRTGEKVFLECVQDMDHENMFWYRQDPGLGLRLIYFSYDVKMKEKGDIPEGYSVSREKKERFSLILESASTNQTSMYLCASSFPGGSYNEQFFGPGTRLTVL.

The V and J genes are TRBV30 and TRBJ1-3; the D is unclear. The CDR3 has 13 amino acids. The germline V gene has CDR1 GTSNPN and CDR2 SVGIG (reference sequence). Trimming shortened V by 7 bases and J by 0 bases, and 10 bases separated the two germline ends. In DNA form, the CDR3 reads TGTGCCTCCGGCGGAGACTCTGGAAACACCATATATTTT. Translated, it gives CASGGDSGNTIYF.

The V call is TRBV2, the J call TRBJ2-1; the match to TRBD2 covers 10 bases. The ends lost 7 bases at V and 8 bases at J; junction bases unmatched: 5. The germline CDR1 and CDR2 sequences are SNHLY and FYNNEI. The CDR3 totals 13 residues. CDR3 loop: CASIRLAGDEQFF. DNA for the CDR3: TGTGCCAGCATTAGACTAGCGGGCGATGAGCAGTTCTTC.

This clone appeared once. The chain joins TRBV5-5 to TRBJ1-2, with 7 bases aligning to TRBD1. Per germline, CDR1 SGHKS and CDR2 YYEKEE (reference sequence). V lost 9 bases and J lost 5; bases outside the gene matches: 13. The CDR3 runs to 14 residues. CDR3 nucleotides: TGTGCCACCACACCCGGGACAGCGTTTTATGGCTACACCTTC. Amino acid sequence: CATTPGTAFYGYTF.